These T cell receptor beta chains were read from a single sample in a study of T-cell reconstitution after alpha-beta-depleted transplantation in children. TCRdb reanalysed the PCR reads using MiXCR and keeps one entry per CDR3 protein. The sample records roughly 500,000 distinct CDR3 sequences, about an eighth being singletons. The sample here was PBMCs from the stem cell graft donor, taken from the stem cell graft. These receptors were obtained from a human donor who donated a stem cell graft to a child with combined immunodeficiency. CDR3s include the opening cysteine and the closing phenylalanine or tryptophan. Fields, in order: D gene, V gene, clone size, J gene, CDR3 protein, CDR3 DNA. D genes are given only for firm matches. Clone size is shown for a subset of rows, as once, few, many or a class of expanded clone.

TRBD2,TRBV9,-,TRBJ2-7,CASSAGGRAAEQYF,TGTGCCAGCAGCGCTGGCGGGAGGGCCGCCGAGCAGTACTTC
-,TRBV20-1,-,TRBJ2-5,CSASGGYFQETQYF,TGCAGTGCTAGTGGAGGGTACTTCCAAGAGACCCAGTACTTC
-,TRBV6-4,many,TRBJ2-1,CASSDVAFNNEQFF,TGTGCCAGCAGTGACGTGGCATTCAACAATGAGCAGTTCTTC
-,TRBV15,-,TRBJ1-6,CATSREGSRGLFSPLHF,TGTGCCACCAGCAGAGAGGGTTCTAGGGGTCTATTTTCACCCCTCCACTTT
-,TRBV10-3,few,TRBJ1-1,CAISKAGVNTEAFF,TGTGCCATATCCAAGGCGGGGGTCAACACTGAAGCTTTCTTT
TRBD1,TRBV30,few,TRBJ2-7,CAWSPATGIYEQYF,TGTGCCTGGAGTCCCGCGACAGGGATCTACGAGCAGTACTTC
TRBD1,TRBV10-3,many,TRBJ2-1,CAISDSIRTGSSYNEQFF,TGTGCCATCAGTGATTCTATACGGACAGGTAGCTCCTACAATGAGCAGTTCTTC
-,TRBV20-1,-,TRBJ1-2,CSADNPDSTNYGYTF,TGCAGTGCAGATAACCCGGACAGTACGAACTATGGCTACACCTTC
-,TRBV6-1,few,TRBJ2-4,CATSKGRLAKNIQYF,TGTGCCACCTCAAAAGGACGGCTAGCCAAAAACATTCAGTACTTC
TRBD1,TRBV20-1,few,TRBJ1-1,CSASPSTGGYTEAFF,TGCAGTGCTAGTCCTTCAACAGGGGGGTACACTGAAGCTTTCTTT
-,TRBV27,few,TRBJ1-5,CASRGGLGQPQHF,TGTGCCAGCAGAGGGGGGTTGGGTCAGCCCCAGCATTTT
-,TRBV5-6,many,TRBJ2-7,CASSSKANEQYF,TGTGCCAGCAGCTCAAAAGCTAACGAGCAGTACTTC
-,TRBV20-1,many,TRBJ2-7,CSARDIMVATTEQYF,TGCAGTGCTAGAGATATAATGGTGGCGACAACCGAGCAGTACTTC
-,TRBV7-2,many,TRBJ1-2,CASSLTPTPNGYTF,TGTGCCAGCAGCTTAACCCCAACCCCGAATGGCTACACCTTC
-,TRBV4-2,-,TRBJ2-5,CASSPKAREQTQYF,TGTGCCAGCAGCCCAAAAGCCCGGGAACAGACCCAGTACTTC
-,TRBV20-1,few,TRBJ2-3,CSARRHPDTQYF,TGCAGTGCTAGGCGCCATCCGGATACGCAGTATTTT
TRBD2,TRBV7-2,-,TRBJ2-7,CASSLGAGANSYEQYF,TGTGCCAGCAGCCTCGGAGCGGGAGCGAACTCCTACGAGCAGTACTTC
-,TRBV12-3/TRBV12-4,few,TRBJ2-5,CASREVGGRETQYF,TGTGCCAGCAGGGAGGTGGGGGGCAGGGAGACCCAGTACTTC
-,TRBV29-1,-,TRBJ2-3,CSVASLRTDTQYF,TGCAGCGTTGCCTCCCTGAGGACAGATACGCAGTATTTT
TRBD2,TRBV19,many,TRBJ2-3,CASGLGGGSTDTQYF,TGTGCCAGTGGGTTAGGCGGGGGAAGCACAGATACGCAGTATTTT
-,TRBV4-3,many,TRBJ2-3,CASSPRGESGTDTQYF,TGCGCCAGCAGCCCCAGGGGAGAATCTGGCACAGATACGCAGTATTTT
-,TRBV20-1,-,TRBJ1-6,CSARAAGNSPLHF,TGCAGTGCTAGAGCGGCGGGGAATTCACCCCTCCACTTT